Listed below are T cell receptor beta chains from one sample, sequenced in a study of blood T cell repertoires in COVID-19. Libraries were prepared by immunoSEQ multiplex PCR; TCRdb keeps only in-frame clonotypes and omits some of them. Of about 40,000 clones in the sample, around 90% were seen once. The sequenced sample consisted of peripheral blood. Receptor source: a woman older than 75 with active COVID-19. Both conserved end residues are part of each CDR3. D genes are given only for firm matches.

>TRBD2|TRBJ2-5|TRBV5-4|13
CASSWTREETQYF
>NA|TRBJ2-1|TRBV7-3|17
CASSLRPRLDSYNEQFF
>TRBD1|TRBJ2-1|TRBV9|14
CASSVGGGRNEQFF
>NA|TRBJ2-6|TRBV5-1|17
CASSANAGFGGANVLTF
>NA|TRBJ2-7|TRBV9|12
CASSPSFSEQYF
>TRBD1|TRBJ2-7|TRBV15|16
CATSRGDRGSSYEQYF
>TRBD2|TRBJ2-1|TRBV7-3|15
CASSQSGLHYNEQFF
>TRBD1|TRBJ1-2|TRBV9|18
CASSSRQGGSSGLYGYTF
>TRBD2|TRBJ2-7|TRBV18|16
CASSPGLSGGAYEQYF
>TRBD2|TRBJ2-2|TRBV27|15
CASSLSWTSSGELFF
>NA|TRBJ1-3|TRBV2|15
CASALRGGSGNTIYF
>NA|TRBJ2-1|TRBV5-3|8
CASLRQFF
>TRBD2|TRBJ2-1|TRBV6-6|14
CASSQRGGLYEQFF
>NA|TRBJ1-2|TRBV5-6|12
CASSLWSYGYTF
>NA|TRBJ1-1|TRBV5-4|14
CASSLALVRTEAFF
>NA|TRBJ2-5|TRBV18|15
CASSPRVTSQETQYF
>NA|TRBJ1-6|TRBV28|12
CASRIGGAPLHF
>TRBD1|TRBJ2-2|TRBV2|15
CASRARQGSTGELFF
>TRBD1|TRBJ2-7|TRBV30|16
CAWSPGTGRVYYEQYF
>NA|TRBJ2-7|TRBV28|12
CASRDTRYEQYF
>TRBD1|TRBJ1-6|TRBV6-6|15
CASSYSDRGSSPLHF
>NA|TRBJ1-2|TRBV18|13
CASGGEGGYGYTF
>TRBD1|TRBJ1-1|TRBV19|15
CASRAADRGNTEAFF
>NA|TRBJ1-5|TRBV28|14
CASSLGQSNQPQHF
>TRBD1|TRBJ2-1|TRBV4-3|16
CASSQLGQGRENEQFF
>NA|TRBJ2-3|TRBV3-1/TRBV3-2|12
CASSQDLDTQYF
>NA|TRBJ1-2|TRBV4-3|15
CASSQEQGINYGYTF
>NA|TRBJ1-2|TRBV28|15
CLCSQTAVPGYGYTF
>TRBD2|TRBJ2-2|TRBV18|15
CASSTTSGGTGELFF
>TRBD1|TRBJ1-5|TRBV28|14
CASSEAGGIQPQHF
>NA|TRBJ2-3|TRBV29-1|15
CSVATGGRGSDTQYF
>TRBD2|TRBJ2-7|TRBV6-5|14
CASSSSGGPYEQYF
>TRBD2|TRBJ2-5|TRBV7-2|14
CASSLAGGAETQYF
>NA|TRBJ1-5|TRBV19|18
CASMKGRGQTGGNQPQHF
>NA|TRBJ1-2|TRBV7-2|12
CASSFTNYGYTF
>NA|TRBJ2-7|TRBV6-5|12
CASRKAPYEQYF
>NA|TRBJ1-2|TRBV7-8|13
CASSLGPDYGYTF
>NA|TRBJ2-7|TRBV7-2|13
CASSLGGYYEQYF
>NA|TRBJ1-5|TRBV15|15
CATSRSAGASQPQHF
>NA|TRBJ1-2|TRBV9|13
CASSEGRDRGYTF
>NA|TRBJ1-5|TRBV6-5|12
CASRRGNQPQHF
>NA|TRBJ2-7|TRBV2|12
CASTRTSYEQYF
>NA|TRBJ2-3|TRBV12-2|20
CASRLAQSSGGTFSTDTQYF
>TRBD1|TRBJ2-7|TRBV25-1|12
CASRTGAYEQYF
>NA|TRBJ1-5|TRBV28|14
CASSPPSQGQPQHF
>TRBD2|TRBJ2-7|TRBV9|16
CASSVGPSGDLGEQYF
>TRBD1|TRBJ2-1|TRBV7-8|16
CASSTVVSTGVNEQFF
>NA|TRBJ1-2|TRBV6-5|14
CASGTGGRLYGYTF